Presented here are 12 T cell receptor beta chains from one specimen sequenced in a study of blood T cell repertoires in COVID-19. Only in-frame clones appear in the TCRdb table, and some are missing; sequencing was by immunoSEQ multiplex PCR. The table has hundreds of thousands of clones, roughly 90% seen once. The sequencing input was PBMCs or T cells enriched from blood (not recorded which). The receptors stem from a woman aged 25-40 years with acute COVID-19.

The chain combines TRBV7-9 with TRBJ2-3; D might be TRBD2 (6 bases). Per germline, CDR1 SEHNR and CDR2 FQNEAQ (reference sequence). V lost 3 bases to trimming and J lost 15 bases, with 22 bases between them. The CDR3 is 14 amino acids. This CDR3 reads CASSLGVMAGRPYF. The CDR3 region has the DNA TGTGCCAGCAGCTTGGGGGTGATGGCGGGGCGCCCATATTTT. The whole variable domain, filled in from reference TRBV7-9 and TRBJ2-3, reads DTGVSQNPRHKITKRGQNVTFRCDPISEHNRLYWYRQTLGQGPEFLTYFQNEAQLEKSRLLSDRFSAERPKGSFSTLEIQRTEQGDSAMYLCASSLGVMAGRPYFGPGTRLTVL.

The V call is TRBV25-1, the J call TRBJ2-7; 10 bases fit TRBD2. The CDR3 loop spans 16 amino acids. With V trimmed by 1 base and J by 3 bases, 6 bases remained unmatched. CDR1 is MGHDK and CDR2 is SYGVNS in the germline V gene. The CDR3 sequence: CASSESGSGGNYEQYF. In nucleotides, the CDR3 is TGTGCCAGCAGTGAATCGGGTAGCGGGGGGAACTACGAGCAGTACTTC.

The gene calls are TRBV11-2 and TRBJ2-5; TRBD1 is a possible D gene (6 bases). The V gene's germline CDR1 is SGHAT and CDR2 FQNNGV. The CDR3 extends over 15 amino acids. Trimming pared 0 bases from V and 4 bases from J, leaving 12 bases between. The CDR3 nucleotides read TGTGCCAGCAGCTTAGATCGTGTAGGGGGAGAGACCCAGTACTTC. It specifies CASSLDRVGGETQYF.

V is TRBV24-1 and J is TRBJ2-5; 7 nucleotides match TRBD2. V was clipped by 4 bases and J by 2 bases; unmatched bases: 6. This CDR3 has 15 residues. Germline loops: CDR1 KGHDR, CDR2 SFDVKD. The CDR3 reads CATSDSWGGQETQYF. The CDR3 DNA sequence: TGTGCCACCAGTGACTCCTGGGGGGGGCAAGAGACCCAGTACTTC.

The V call is TRBV9, the J call TRBJ1-1, with TRBD1 matching 7 bases. The CDR3 runs 14 residues. In germline, CDR1 is SGDLS, CDR2 YYNGEE. V trimming: 0 bases; J trimming: 10 bases; junction bases outside the gene matches: 9. Written as DNA, the CDR3 is TGTGCCAGCAGCGTAGCAGACAGGGATTTTGTAGCTTTCTTT. It codes for CASSVADRDFVAFF.

The V gene is TRBV4-1, the J gene TRBJ1-6; weak D call: TRBD1 (6 bases). Germline values: CDR1 MGHRA, CDR2 YSYEKL. Trimming took off 1 base at V and 7 bases at J, with 8 bases between the two ends. The CDR3 totals 14 residues. CDR3 sequence reads: CASSQAGTNSPLHF. The DNA of the CDR3 is TGCGCCAGCAGCCAAGCAGGGACAAATTCACCCCTCCACTTT.

The J gene is TRBJ1-2, the V gene TRBV10-2; D ambiguous. The CDR3 has 14 amino acids. CDR1 and CDR2 from the germline V gene are WSHSY and SAAADI. Trimming shortened V by 3 bases and J by 5 bases, and 13 bases separated the two germline ends. CDR3 nucleotide sequence: TGCGCCAGCAGTGACCCCGGTCCCGCATATGGCTACACCTTC. Translating gives CASSDPGPAYGYTF.

V usage is TRBV2 and J usage is TRBJ1-2; weak D call: TRBD1 (6 bases). Between the trimmed V and J ends, which lost 5 bases and 0 bases, there was a span of 16 bases. This CDR3 region has 16 residues. The germline CDR1 and CDR2 sequences are SNHLY and FYNNEI. Here the CDR3 DNA reads TGTGCCAGCAGTCCCCCTGGGACAACTGCTAACTATGGCTACACCTTC. Encoded protein: CASSPPGTTANYGYTF.

V gene TRBV14 combines with J gene TRBJ2-7; 8 bases line up with TRBD1. Germline V gene lookup returns CDR1 SGHDN and CDR2 FVKESK. V shed 3 bases, J shed 6 bases, and the junction held 4 bases outside the gene matches. The CDR3 runs 13 residues. CDR3 region: CASSHTGGREQYF. Written as DNA, the CDR3 is TGTGCCAGCAGCCATACAGGGGGACGCGAGCAGTACTTC.

The chain combines TRBV10-2 with TRBJ2-1, with TRBD2 matching over 11 bases. V was pared by 6 bases and J by 9 bases, with 13 bases of the junction left unmatched. The germline V gene encodes CDR1 WSHSY and CDR2 SAAADI. This CDR3 has 16 amino acids. Here the CDR3 DNA reads TGCGCCAGCAGCTCTACTAGCGGGGGCCCCCTCGGTGAGCAGTTCTTC. Translating gives CASSSTSGGPLGEQFF.

CDR3 region: CASSLESSSTYNEQFF. The CDR3 DNA reads TGTGCCAGCAGCTTAGAGTCGTCTAGCACCTACAATGAGCAGTTCTTC. V gene TRBV13 combines with J gene TRBJ2-1, with D possibly TRBD2 on 5 matching bases. The CDR3 has 16 residues. Per germline, CDR1 PRHDT and CDR2 FYEKMQ (reference sequence). V was shortened by 1 base and J by 2 bases, with 12 bases between the two germline ends.

The CDR3 sequence: CASSPRDFYGYTF. The CDR3, as DNA: TGTGCCAGCAGCCCCAGGGATTTCTATGGCTACACCTTC. V is TRBV7-9 and J is TRBJ1-2, with a possible D match to TRBD1 (5 bases). V lost 5 bases to trimming and J lost 4 bases, with 11 bases between them. Germline V gene sequence: CDR1 SEHNR, CDR2 FQNEAQ (reference sequence). CDR3 size: 13 residues.